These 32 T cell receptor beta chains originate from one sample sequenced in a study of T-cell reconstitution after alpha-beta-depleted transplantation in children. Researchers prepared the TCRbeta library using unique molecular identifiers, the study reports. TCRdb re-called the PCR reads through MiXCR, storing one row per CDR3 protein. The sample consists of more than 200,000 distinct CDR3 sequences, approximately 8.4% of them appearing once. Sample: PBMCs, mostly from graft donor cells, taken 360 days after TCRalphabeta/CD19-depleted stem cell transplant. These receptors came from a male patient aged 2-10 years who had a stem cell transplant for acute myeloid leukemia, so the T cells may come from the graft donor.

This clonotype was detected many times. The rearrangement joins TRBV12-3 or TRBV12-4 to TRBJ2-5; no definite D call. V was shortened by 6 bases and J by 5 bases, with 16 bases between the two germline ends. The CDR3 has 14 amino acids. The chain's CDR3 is CASRTLGVQETQYF. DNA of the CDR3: TGTGCCAGCAGGACTCTTGGGGTGCAGGAGACCCAGTACTTC.

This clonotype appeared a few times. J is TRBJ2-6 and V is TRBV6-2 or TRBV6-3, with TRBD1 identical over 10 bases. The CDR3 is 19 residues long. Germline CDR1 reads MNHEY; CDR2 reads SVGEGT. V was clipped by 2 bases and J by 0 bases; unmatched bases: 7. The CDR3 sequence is CASSYRGTGVSSGANVLTF. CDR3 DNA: TGTGCCAGCAGTTACCGGGGGACAGGGGTTAGCTCTGGGGCCAACGTCCTGACTTTC.

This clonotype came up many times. The CDR3, as DNA: TGCGCCAGCAGTTTCCAAGAGACCCAGTACTTC. Translated: CASSFQETQYF. The chain uses TRBV5-1 and TRBJ2-5; D call uncertain. Germline assignment: CDR1 SGHRS and CDR2 YFSETQ. The CDR3 spans 11 residues. Trimming pared 5 bases from V and 1 base from J, leaving 3 bases between.

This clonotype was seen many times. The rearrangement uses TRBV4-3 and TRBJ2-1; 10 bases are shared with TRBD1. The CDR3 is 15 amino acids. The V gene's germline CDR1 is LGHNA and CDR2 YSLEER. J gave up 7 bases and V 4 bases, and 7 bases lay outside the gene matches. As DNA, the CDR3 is TGCGCCAGCAGCCTCGCTGCGGGACAGGGGAATGAGCAGTTCTTC. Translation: CASSLAAGQGNEQFF.

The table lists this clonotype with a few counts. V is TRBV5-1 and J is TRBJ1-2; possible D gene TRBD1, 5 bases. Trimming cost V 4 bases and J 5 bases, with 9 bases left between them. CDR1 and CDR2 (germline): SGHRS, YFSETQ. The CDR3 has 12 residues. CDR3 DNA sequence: TGCGCCAGCAGCCCAGACAGTTATGGCTACACCTTC. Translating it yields CASSPDSYGYTF.

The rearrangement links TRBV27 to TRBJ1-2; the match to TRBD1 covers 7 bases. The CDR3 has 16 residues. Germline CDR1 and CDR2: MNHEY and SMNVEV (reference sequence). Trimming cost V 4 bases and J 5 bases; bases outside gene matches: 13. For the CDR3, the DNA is TGTGCCAGCAGTTCCTTCTCACAGGGGCAAGGATATGGCTACACCTTC. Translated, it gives CASSSFSQGQGYGYTF.

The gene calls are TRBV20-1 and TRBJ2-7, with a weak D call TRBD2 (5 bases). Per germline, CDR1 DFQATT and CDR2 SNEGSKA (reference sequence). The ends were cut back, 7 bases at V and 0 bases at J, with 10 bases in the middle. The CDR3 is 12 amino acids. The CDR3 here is CSVARSSYEQYF. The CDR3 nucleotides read TGCAGTGTAGCGCGTAGCTCCTACGAGCAGTACTTC.

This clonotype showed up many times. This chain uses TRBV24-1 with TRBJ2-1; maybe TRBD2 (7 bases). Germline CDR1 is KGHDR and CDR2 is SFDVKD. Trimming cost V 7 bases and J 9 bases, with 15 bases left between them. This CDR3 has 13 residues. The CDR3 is CATSREGGGEQFF. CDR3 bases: TGTGCCACCAGCAGGGAGGGAGGGGGTGAGCAGTTCTTC.

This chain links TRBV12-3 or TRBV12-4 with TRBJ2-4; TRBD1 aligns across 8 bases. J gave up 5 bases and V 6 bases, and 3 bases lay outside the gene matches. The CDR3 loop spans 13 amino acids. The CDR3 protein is CASRGTGQNIQYF. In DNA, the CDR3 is TGTGCCAGCAGGGGGACAGGCCAAAACATTCAGTACTTC.

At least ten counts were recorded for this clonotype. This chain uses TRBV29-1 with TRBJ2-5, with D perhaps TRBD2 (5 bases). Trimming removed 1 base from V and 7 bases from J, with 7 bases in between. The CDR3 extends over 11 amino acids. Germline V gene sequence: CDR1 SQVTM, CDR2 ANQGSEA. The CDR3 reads CSVEARGTQYF. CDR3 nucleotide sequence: TGCAGCGTTGAAGCCCGGGGGACCCAGTACTTC.

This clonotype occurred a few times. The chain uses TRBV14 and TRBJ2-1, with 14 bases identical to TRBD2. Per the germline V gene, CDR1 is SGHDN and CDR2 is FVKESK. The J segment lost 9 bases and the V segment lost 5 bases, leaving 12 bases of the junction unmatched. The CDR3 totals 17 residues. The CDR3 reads CASSAGLAGENLGEQFF. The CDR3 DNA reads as TGTGCCAGCAGCGCGGGACTAGCGGGAGAGAACCTAGGTGAGCAGTTCTTC.

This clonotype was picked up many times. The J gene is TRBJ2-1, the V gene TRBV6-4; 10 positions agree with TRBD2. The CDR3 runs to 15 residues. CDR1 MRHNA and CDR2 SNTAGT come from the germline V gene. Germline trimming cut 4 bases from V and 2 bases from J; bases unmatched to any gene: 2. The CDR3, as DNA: TGTGCCAGCAGTGTCCTAGCGGGAGCCTACAATGAGCAGTTCTTC. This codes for CASSVLAGAYNEQFF.

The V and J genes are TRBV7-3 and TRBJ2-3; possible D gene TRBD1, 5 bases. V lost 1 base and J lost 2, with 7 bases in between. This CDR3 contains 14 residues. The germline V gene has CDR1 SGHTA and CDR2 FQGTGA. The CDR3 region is CASSLSRDTDTQYF. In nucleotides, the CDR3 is TGTGCCAGCAGCTTAAGCAGGGACACAGATACGCAGTATTTT.

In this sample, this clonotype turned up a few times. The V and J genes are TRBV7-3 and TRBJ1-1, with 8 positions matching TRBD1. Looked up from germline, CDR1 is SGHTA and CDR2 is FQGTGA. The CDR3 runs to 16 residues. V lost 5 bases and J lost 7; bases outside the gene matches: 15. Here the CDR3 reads CASSQGPGGRGGEAFF. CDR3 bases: TGTGCCAGCAGCCAGGGGCCAGGGGGCCGCGGGGGTGAAGCTTTCTTT.

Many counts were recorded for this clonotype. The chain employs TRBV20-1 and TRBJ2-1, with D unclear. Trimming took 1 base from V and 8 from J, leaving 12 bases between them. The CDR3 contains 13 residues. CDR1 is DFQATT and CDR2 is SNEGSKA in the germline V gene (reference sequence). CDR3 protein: CSARGAPVDEQFF. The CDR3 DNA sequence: TGCAGTGCTAGAGGGGCCCCGGTCGATGAGCAGTTCTTC.

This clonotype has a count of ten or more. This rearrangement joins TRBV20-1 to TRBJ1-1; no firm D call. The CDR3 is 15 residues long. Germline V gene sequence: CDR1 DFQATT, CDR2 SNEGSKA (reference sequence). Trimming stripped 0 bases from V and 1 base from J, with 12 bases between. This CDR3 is CSARDRRAWNTEAFF. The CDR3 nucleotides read TGCAGTGCTAGAGATCGAAGGGCCTGGAACACTGAAGCTTTCTTT.

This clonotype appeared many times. CDR3 loop: CSARLGSTDTQYF. The CDR3 DNA reads TGCAGTGCTAGACTCGGTAGCACAGATACGCAGTATTTT. J is TRBJ2-3 and V is TRBV20-1; D gene ambiguous. V was shortened by 2 bases and J by 0 bases, with 6 bases between the two germline ends. The CDR3 length is 13 residues. The germline CDR1 and CDR2 sequences are DFQATT and SNEGSKA (reference sequence).

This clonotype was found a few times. CDR3 protein: CASSVGIGELNTEAFF. The DNA of the CDR3 is TGTGCCAGCAGCGTAGGGATAGGGGAACTGAACACTGAAGCTTTCTTT. The J gene is TRBJ1-1, the V gene TRBV9; D possibly corresponds to TRBD1 (5 bases). V shed 0 bases and J shed 0 bases, with 12 bases lying between them. This CDR3 contains 16 residues. Germline-derived CDR1 and CDR2 are SGDLS and YYNGEE. The full variable domain, with the rest looked up from reference TRBV9 and TRBJ1-1, is DSGVTQTPKHLITATGQRVTLRCSPRSGDLSVYWYQQSLDQGLQFLIQYYNGEERAKGNILERFSAQQFPDLHSELNLSSLELGDSALYFCASSVGIGELNTEAFFGQGTRLTVV.

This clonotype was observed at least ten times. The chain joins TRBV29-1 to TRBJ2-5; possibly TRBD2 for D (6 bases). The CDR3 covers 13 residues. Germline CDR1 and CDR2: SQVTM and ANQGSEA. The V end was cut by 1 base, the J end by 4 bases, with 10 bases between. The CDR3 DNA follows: TGCAGCGTTGAAGGACTAGTTGGAGAGACCCAGTACTTC. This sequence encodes CSVEGLVGETQYF. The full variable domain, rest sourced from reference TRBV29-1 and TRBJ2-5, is SAVISQKPSRDICQRGTSLTIQCQVDSQVTMMFWYRQQPGQSLTLIATANQGSEATYESGFVIDKFPISRPNLTFSTLTVSNMSPEDSSIYLCSVEGLVGETQYFGPGTRLLVL.

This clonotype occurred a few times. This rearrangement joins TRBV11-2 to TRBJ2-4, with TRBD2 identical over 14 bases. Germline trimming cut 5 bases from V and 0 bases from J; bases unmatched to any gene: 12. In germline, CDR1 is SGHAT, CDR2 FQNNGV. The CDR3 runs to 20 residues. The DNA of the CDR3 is TGTGCCAGCAGCCTCTACCTCACCGGGACTAGCGGGAGAGCCAAAAACATTCAGTACTTC. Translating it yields CASSLYLTGTSGRAKNIQYF.

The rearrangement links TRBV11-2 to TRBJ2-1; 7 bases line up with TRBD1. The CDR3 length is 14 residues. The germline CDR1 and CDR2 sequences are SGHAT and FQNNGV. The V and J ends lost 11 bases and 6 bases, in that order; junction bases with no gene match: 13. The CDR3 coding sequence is TGTGCCGTGTCCTCGACAGGGATGGGCAATGAGCAGTTCTTC. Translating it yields CAVSSTGMGNEQFF.

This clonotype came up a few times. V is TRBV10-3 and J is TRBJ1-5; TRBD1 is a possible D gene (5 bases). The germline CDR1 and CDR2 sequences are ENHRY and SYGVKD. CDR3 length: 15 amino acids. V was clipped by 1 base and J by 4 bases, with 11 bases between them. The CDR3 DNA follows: TGTGCCATCAGTGAGTTCGGACATAATAATCAGCCCCAGCATTTT. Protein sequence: CAISEFGHNNQPQHF.

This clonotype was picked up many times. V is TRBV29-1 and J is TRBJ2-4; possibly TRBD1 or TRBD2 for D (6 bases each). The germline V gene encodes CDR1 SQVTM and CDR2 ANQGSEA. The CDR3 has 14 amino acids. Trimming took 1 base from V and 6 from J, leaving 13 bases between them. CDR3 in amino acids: CSVEVRGGLNIQYF. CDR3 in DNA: TGCAGCGTTGAAGTCAGGGGAGGCTTAAACATTCAGTACTTC. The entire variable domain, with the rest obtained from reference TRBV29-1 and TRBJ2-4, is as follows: SAVISQKPSRDICQRGTSLTIQCQVDSQVTMMFWYRQQPGQSLTLIATANQGSEATYESGFVIDKFPISRPNLTFSTLTVSNMSPEDSSIYLCSVEVRGGLNIQYFGAGTRLSVL.

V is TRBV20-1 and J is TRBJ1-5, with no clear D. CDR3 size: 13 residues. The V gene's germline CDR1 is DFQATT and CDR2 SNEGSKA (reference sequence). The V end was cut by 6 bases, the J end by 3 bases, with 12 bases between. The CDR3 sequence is CSAASTANQPQHF. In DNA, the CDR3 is TGCAGTGCCGCGAGCACGGCCAATCAGCCCCAGCATTTT.

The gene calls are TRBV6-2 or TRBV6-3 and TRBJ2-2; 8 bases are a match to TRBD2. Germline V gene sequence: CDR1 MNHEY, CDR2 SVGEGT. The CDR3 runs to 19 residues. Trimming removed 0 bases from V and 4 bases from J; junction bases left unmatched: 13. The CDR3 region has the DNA TGTGCCAGCAGTTACTCCAATCCACTAGCGGAAGAACCCACCGGGGAGCTGTTTTTT. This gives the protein CASSYSNPLAEEPTGELFF.

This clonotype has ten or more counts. The CDR3 nucleotides read TGTGCCAGCAGTAAAGGGAAGGGACTAGCGGGACACGAGCAGTACTTC. This translates into CASSKGKGLAGHEQYF. This chain links TRBV12-3 or TRBV12-4 with TRBJ2-7, with TRBD2 matching 13 bases. CDR3 size: 16 residues. Germline trimming cut 5 bases from V and 5 bases from J; bases unmatched to any gene: 9.

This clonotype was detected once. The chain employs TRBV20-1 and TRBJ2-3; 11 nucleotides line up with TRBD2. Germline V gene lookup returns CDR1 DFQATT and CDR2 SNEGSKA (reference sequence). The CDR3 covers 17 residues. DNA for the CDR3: TGCTGCGCTAGAGATAGGGGACTAGCGGCTAGCACAGATACGCAGTATTTT. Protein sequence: CCARDRGLAASTDTQYF.

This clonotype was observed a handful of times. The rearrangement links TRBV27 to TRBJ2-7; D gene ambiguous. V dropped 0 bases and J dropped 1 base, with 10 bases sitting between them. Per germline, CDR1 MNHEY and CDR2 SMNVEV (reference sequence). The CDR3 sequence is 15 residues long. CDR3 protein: CASSLSWGGSYEQYF. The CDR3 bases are TGTGCCAGCAGTTTATCGTGGGGTGGGTCCTACGAGCAGTACTTC.

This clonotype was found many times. As DNA, the CDR3 is TGTGCCAGCAGTTACCCTCCTAGCGGGAAAAGGCCAGGCTTCCATGAGCAGTTCTTC. It is translated as CASSYPPSGKRPGFHEQFF. This rearrangement joins TRBV6-2 or TRBV6-3 to TRBJ2-1; 9 positions match TRBD2. CDR3 length equals 19 residues. V trimming: 2 bases; J trimming: 8 bases; junction bases outside the gene matches: 19. Germline V lookup: CDR1 MNHEY, CDR2 SVGEGT.

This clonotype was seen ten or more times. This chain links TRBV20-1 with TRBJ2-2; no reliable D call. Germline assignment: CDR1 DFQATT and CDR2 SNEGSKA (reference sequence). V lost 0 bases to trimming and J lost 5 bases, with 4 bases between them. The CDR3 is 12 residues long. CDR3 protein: CSARDETGELFF. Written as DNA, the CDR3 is TGCAGTGCTAGAGATGAAACCGGGGAGCTGTTTTTT.

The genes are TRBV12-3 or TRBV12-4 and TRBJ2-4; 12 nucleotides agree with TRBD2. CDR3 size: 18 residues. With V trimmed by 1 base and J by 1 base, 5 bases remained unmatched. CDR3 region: CASSLGLAGVVAKNIQYF. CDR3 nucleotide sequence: TGTGCCAGCAGTTTAGGACTAGCGGGGGTTGTTGCCAAAAACATTCAGTACTTC.

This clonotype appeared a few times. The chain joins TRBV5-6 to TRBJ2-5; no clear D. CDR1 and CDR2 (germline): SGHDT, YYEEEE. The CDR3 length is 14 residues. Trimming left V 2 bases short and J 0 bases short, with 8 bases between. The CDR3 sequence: CASSLTANQETQYF. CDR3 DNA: TGTGCCAGCAGCTTAACGGCCAACCAAGAGACCCAGTACTTC.